The 6 T cell receptor beta chains below come from one sample, sequenced in a study of blood T cell repertoires in COVID-19. Method: immunoSEQ multiplex PCR; TCRdb's copy keeps in-frame clones and lacks some. The profile shows roughly 250,000 clones, approximately 86% of them singletons. Sequencing input: PBMCs or T cells enriched from blood (not recorded which). These receptors were collected from a woman under 40 with acute COVID-19.

The chain joins TRBV3-1 (or the pseudogene TRBV3-2) to TRBJ2-7; 8 nucleotides line up with TRBD1. V gave up 5 bases and J gave up 5 bases; unmatched junction bases: 8. This CDR3 is built from 14 residues. CDR1 LGHDT and CDR2 YNNKEL come from the germline V gene (reference sequence). CDR3 sequence (DNA): TGTGCCAGCAGCTTAGGACAGGGTAGCAACGAGCAGTACTTC. Its protein is CASSLGQGSNEQYF.

The chain's CDR3 is CASSGEDRGRNNQPQHF. The CDR3 DNA sequence: TGTGCCAGCAGTGGAGAGGACAGGGGACGGAACAATCAGCCCCAGCATTTT. The V call is TRBV6-1, the J call TRBJ1-5, with TRBD1 identical over 9 bases. V lost 4 bases and J lost 3; bases outside the gene matches: 10. Germline CDR1 and CDR2: MNHNS and SASEGT. The CDR3 contains 17 residues.

The chain couples TRBV29-1 to TRBJ1-2; D remains ambiguous. Germline CDR1 reads SQVTM; CDR2 reads ANQGSEA. V gave up 3 bases and J gave up 7 bases, with 15 bases separating them. The CDR3 runs 13 residues. The CDR3 region has the DNA TGCAGCGTTGAGGCGGGAGGGTCGCGTGGCTACACCTTC. Amino acids: CSVEAGGSRGYTF.

The V call is TRBV7-8, the J call TRBJ2-5; the match to TRBD2 covers 13 bases. The V gene's germline CDR1 is SGHVS and CDR2 FQNEAQ. Unmatched junction bases numbered 9, after V lost 2 bases and J lost 0 bases. The CDR3 spans 19 residues. This CDR3 reads CASSLIGPGTSGNQETQYF. Written as DNA, the CDR3 is TGTGCCAGCAGCTTAATAGGGCCTGGGACTAGCGGGAACCAAGAGACCCAGTACTTC.

The V and J genes are TRBV2 and TRBJ2-2; D is undetermined. Germline values: CDR1 SNHLY, CDR2 FYNNEI. The CDR3 runs 14 residues. V dropped 1 base and J dropped 4 bases, with 7 bases sitting between them. CDR3 nucleotides: TGTGCCAGCAGTGAAGTGCCGGGCACCGGGGAGCTGTTTTTT. Protein product: CASSEVPGTGELFF.

The CDR3 loop reads CASSETSYNEQFF. The CDR3 DNA reads as TGTGCCAGCAGCGAGACTAGTTACAATGAGCAGTTCTTC. This sequence joins TRBV11-1 and TRBJ2-1; D is perhaps TRBD2 (6 bases). Trimming pared 5 bases from V and 4 bases from J, leaving 9 bases between. Germline CDR1 reads SGHAT; CDR2 reads FQDESV (reference sequence). This CDR3 has 13 amino acids.